Listed below are T cell receptor beta chains from one sample, sequenced in a study of blood T cell repertoires in COVID-19. The assay was immunoSEQ multiplex PCR, and TCRdb's table has in-frame clones only and misses some. The repertoire holds about 230,000 clones, with about nine tenths as singletons. The specimen was peripheral blood. These receptor sequences come from a man aged 50-59 years with COVID-19, enrolled during active disease. CDR3s include the opening cysteine and the closing phenylalanine or tryptophan. Fields, in order: J gene, V gene, D gene, clone size, CDR3 protein, CDR3 DNA. D genes are given only for firm matches. A clone size is listed for some rows: how often the clone was seen (once, few, many), or a class if it is expanded.

>TRBJ1-5|TRBV6-5|-|-
CASSSYRNSNQPQHF
TGTGCCAGCAGTTCATACAGGAATAGCAATCAGCCCCAGCATTTT
>TRBJ2-1|TRBV6-1|TRBD2|-
CASSGTTSFGSYNEQFF
TGTGCCAGCAGTGGAACGACTAGCTTCGGCTCCTACAATGAGCAGTTCTTC
>TRBJ2-2|TRBV25-1|TRBD1|-
CASRDRGGTGELFF
TGTGCCAGCAGGGACAGGGGGGGCACCGGGGAGCTGTTTTTT
>TRBJ2-1|TRBV12-3/TRBV12-4|-|once
CASSLVIRDEQFF
TGTGCCAGCAGTTTAGTAATACGGGATGAGCAGTTCTTC
>TRBJ2-5|TRBV1|-|-
CTSSPTHLLAGVETQYF
TGCACCAGCAGCCCAACCCACCTACTAGCGGGAGTTGAGACCCAGTACTTC
>TRBJ1-1|TRBV7-8|-|-
CASSLRDRDRTEAFF
TGTGCCAGCAGCTTACGTGATAGAGATCGCACTGAAGCTTTCTTT
>TRBJ2-7|TRBV15|TRBD1|-
CATSRDLGQTYEQYF
TGTGCCACCAGCAGAGATCTGGGACAGACCTACGAGCAGTACTTC
>TRBJ2-3|TRBV6-5|TRBD2|-
CATAGGGDTQYF
TGTGCCACTGCCGGCGGGGGAGATACGCAGTATTTT
>TRBJ2-1|TRBV7-3|TRBD2|-
CASSLSSGGLNEQFF
TGTGCCAGCAGCTTATCTTCGGGGGGGCTCAATGAGCAGTTCTTC
>TRBJ2-7|TRBV11-2|TRBD2|-
CASSLHSGRSYEQYF
TGTGCCAGCAGCCTACATAGCGGGAGGTCCTACGAGCAGTACTTC
>TRBJ2-7|TRBV11-2|TRBD1|-
CASSLGQGAYEQYF
TGTGCCAGCAGCTTAGGGCAGGGGGCCTACGAGCAGTACTTC
>TRBJ2-2|TRBV7-2|TRBD1|-
CASTGQGNTGELFF
TGTGCCAGCACTGGACAGGGGAACACCGGGGAGCTGTTTTTT
>TRBJ2-1|TRBV5-6|-|-
CASSLGQGYNEQFF
TGTGCCAGCAGCTTGGGGCAGGGGTACAATGAGCAGTTCTTC
>TRBJ2-5|TRBV5-1|-|-
CASSLEVSAAGRETQYF
TGCGCCAGCAGCTTGGAAGTATCGGCAGCCGGGAGAGAGACCCAGTACTTC
>TRBJ2-1|TRBV5-1|TRBD2|-
CASSSTSGGRQEQFF
TGCGCCAGCAGCTCCACTAGCGGGGGGCGCCAAGAGCAGTTCTTC
>TRBJ2-7|TRBV27|TRBD2|once
CASSYGREGPYEQYF
TGTGCCAGCAGTTACGGGCGGGAGGGTCCCTACGAGCAGTACTTC
>TRBJ2-1|TRBV7-2|-|once
CASSLTSSYNEQFF
TGTGCCAGCAGCTTAACAAGCTCCTACAATGAGCAGTTCTTC
>TRBJ2-5|TRBV2|-|-
CAGSLDQETQYF
TGTGCCGGCTCACTAGATCAAGAGACCCAGTACTTC
>TRBJ2-2|TRBV5-4|-|-
CASSLGRAWGELFF
TGTGCCAGCAGCTTGGGCAGGGCCTGGGGGGAGCTGTTTTTT
>TRBJ2-3|TRBV23-1|TRBD2|-
CASSQPSGRGTQYF
TGCGCCAGCAGTCAACCTAGCGGGAGGGGGACGCAGTATTTT
>TRBJ2-2|TRBV5-1|TRBD2|-
CASSLASTSGGNFGELFF
TGCGCCAGCAGCTTGGCCTCGACTAGCGGGGGGAATTTCGGGGAGCTGTTTTTT
>TRBJ1-2|TRBV14|TRBD1|-
CASSQLRGQGAPGYTF
TGTGCCAGCAGCCAACTTCGGGGACAGGGGGCCCCTGGCTACACCTTC
>TRBJ2-5|TRBV5-1|TRBD2|-
CASSLGTSGFQETQYF
TGCGCCAGCAGCTTAGGGACTAGCGGGTTTCAAGAGACCCAGTACTTC
>TRBJ2-5|TRBV25-1|-|-
CASSDPPPETQYF
TGTGCCAGCAGTGACCCCCCCCCGGAGACCCAGTACTTC
>TRBJ2-7|TRBV5-4|-|-
CASSLGGTALSYEQYF
TGTGCCAGCAGCTTGGGTGGGACTGCCCTCTCCTACGAGCAGTACTTC
>TRBJ2-7|TRBV11-2|TRBD2|-
CASSLGLAGGWYEQYF
TGTGCCAGCAGCTTAGGTCTAGCGGGAGGGTGGTACGAGCAGTACTTC
>TRBJ2-5|TRBV30|TRBD1|-
CAWSRYLQGAYETQYF
TGTGCCTGGAGTCGGTACCTACAGGGGGCTTACGAGACCCAGTACTTC
>TRBJ2-1|TRBV7-3|-|once
CASSLRRTPGGEQFF
TGTGCCAGCAGCTTAAGGCGGACCCCCGGGGGTGAGCAGTTCTTC
>TRBJ1-2|TRBV7-9|TRBD1|-
CASSLVEGATYGYTF
TGTGCCAGCAGCTTAGTTGAGGGGGCGACCTATGGCTACACCTTC
>TRBJ2-1|TRBV28|TRBD2|-
CASRPGLAGENEQFF
TGTGCCAGCAGACCAGGACTAGCGGGGGAAAATGAGCAGTTCTTC
>TRBJ2-7|TRBV19|TRBD1|-
CASSPRTGTGYEQYF
TGTGCCAGTAGTCCCCGGACAGGGACGGGGTACGAGCAGTACTTC
>TRBJ2-1|TRBV10-3|TRBD2|-
CAISPSGRGAYNEQFF
TGTGCCATCAGCCCTAGCGGGAGGGGGGCCTACAATGAGCAGTTCTTC
>TRBJ1-1|TRBV5-8|-|-
CASRWDMNTEAFF
TGTGCCAGCAGGTGGGACATGAACACTGAAGCTTTCTTT